The 6 T cell receptor beta chains listed next were all sequenced from one sample in a study of CD8 T cells in ankylosing spondylitis. TCRdb reprocessed the 5' RACE reads via MiXCR and lists one record per CDR3 protein. Here the sample spans under 450,000 distinct CDR3 sequences, approximately 22% being singletons. The sample comprised blood, either unsorted or a sorted T cell fraction (not recorded which). All receptors come from a male donor with ankylosing spondylitis or in good health (not recorded which).

The table lists this clonotype with a few counts. The V gene is TRBV9, the J gene TRBJ1-4; 7 nucleotides agree with TRBD1. Looked up from germline, CDR1 is SGDLS and CDR2 is YYNGEE. This CDR3 is built from 15 residues. After removal of 5 bases from V and 6 bases from J, the junction contained 10 bases not matched to a gene. CDR3 sequence: CASSLQGTYDEKLFF. Written as DNA, the CDR3 is TGTGCCAGCAGTCTACAGGGGACCTATGATGAAAAACTGTTTTTT.

This rearrangement joins TRBV13 to TRBJ1-1; D unresolved. Trimming took 8 bases from V and 2 from J, leaving 12 bases between them. The CDR3 is 13 residues long. CDR1 and CDR2 (germline): PRHDT, FYEKMQ (reference sequence). This CDR3 reads CASGYGKNTEAFF. CDR3 sequence (DNA): TGTGCCAGCGGCTACGGGAAAAACACTGAAGCTTTCTTT.

Only a few counts were recorded for this clonotype. The genes are TRBV12-3 or TRBV12-4 and TRBJ2-3; perhaps D is TRBD1 or TRBD2 (5 bases each). Trimming removed 6 bases at V and 6 bases at J, with 16 bases between. CDR3 length: 14 residues. The CDR3 region is CASSPGTRADTQYF. For the CDR3, the DNA is TGTGCCAGCAGCCCCGGGACCCGCGCGGATACGCAGTATTTT.

Only a few counts were recorded for this clonotype. This chain uses TRBV12-3 or TRBV12-4 with TRBJ2-7; D remains ambiguous. This CDR3 has 12 residues. Deletions cut 7 bases from V and 3 bases from J, with 10 bases between. The CDR3 region is CASTQGGYEQYF. CDR3 sequence (DNA): TGTGCCAGCACTCAAGGCGGCTACGAGCAGTACTTC.

There are a few counts of this clonotype. V and J are TRBV7-9 and TRBJ2-7, with 10 nucleotides matching TRBD2. There are 13 residues in the CDR3. V shed 5 bases, J shed 6 bases, and the junction held 4 bases outside the gene matches. The germline CDR1 and CDR2 sequences are SEHNR and FQNEAQ (reference sequence). This CDR3 reads CASSPRTSGEQYF. In DNA, the CDR3 is TGTGCCAGCAGCCCGCGGACTAGCGGCGAGCAGTACTTC.

This clonotype came up a few times. V and J are TRBV5-1 and TRBJ2-2, with 9 bases aligning to TRBD1. Trimming cost V 6 bases and J 4 bases; bases outside gene matches: 10. Germline values: CDR1 SGHRS, CDR2 YFSETQ. The CDR3 is 16 residues long. The CDR3 reads CASNPTGQGTTGELFF. The CDR3 coding sequence is TGCGCCAGCAACCCTACGGGACAGGGAACCACCGGGGAGCTGTTTTTT.